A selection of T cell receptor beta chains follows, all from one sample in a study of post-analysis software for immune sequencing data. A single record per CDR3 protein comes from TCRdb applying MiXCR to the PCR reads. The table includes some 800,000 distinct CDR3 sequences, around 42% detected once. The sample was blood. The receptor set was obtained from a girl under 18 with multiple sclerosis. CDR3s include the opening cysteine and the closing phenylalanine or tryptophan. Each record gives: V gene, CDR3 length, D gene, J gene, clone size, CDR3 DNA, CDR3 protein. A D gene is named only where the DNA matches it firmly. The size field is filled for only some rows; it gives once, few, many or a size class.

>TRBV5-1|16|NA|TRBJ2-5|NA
TGCGCCGGTAGCTTGGGGGCTAGCGCGTCTCAAGAGACCCAGTACTTC
CAGSLGASASQETQYF
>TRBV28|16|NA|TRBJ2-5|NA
TGTGCCAGCAGTTCTCCTGGTCAGATTATCCAAGAGACCCAGTACTTC
CASSSPGQIIQETQYF
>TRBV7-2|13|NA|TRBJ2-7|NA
TGTGCCAGCAGCTCCGGGCTACTCTACGAGCAGTACTTC
CASSSGLLYEQYF
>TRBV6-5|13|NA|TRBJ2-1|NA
TGTGCCAGCAGCTTTAGCTCCTACAATGAGCAGTTCTTC
CASSFSSYNEQFF
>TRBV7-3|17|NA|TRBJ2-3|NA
TGTGCCAGCAGCTTAACGTCCCAGGGATCCAACACAGATACGCAGTATTTT
CASSLTSQGSNTDTQYF
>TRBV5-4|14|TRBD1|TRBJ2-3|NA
TGTGCCAGCAGCCGGACAGGGGATGAGGATACGCAGTATTTT
CASSRTGDEDTQYF
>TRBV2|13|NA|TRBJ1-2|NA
TGTGCCAGCAGTGAAGGGGGGACTTTGGACTACACCTTC
CASSEGGTLDYTF
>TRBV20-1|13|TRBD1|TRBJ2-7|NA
TGCAGTGCTGGCCCGGACAGGGACTACGAGCAGTACTTC
CSAGPDRDYEQYF
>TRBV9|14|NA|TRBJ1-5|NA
TGTGCCAGCAGCGTAGGACAGGAGAATCAGCCCCAGCATTTT
CASSVGQENQPQHF
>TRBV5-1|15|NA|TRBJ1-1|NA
TGCGCCAGCAGCTTGGTTTCACAGCCCCAAGGTGAAGCTTTCTTT
CASSLVSQPQGEAFF
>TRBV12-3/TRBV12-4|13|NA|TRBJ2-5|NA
TGTGCCAGCAGTTTTATCAGCGGAGAGACCCAGTACTTC
CASSFISGETQYF
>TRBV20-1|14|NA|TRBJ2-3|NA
TGCAGTGCTAGTGCGGCTAGCGGCACAGATACGCAGTATTTT
CSASAASGTDTQYF
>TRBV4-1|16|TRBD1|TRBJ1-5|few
TGCGCCAGCAGCCAAGACACAGGGGGAGGCAATCAGCCCCAGCATTTT
CASSQDTGGGNQPQHF
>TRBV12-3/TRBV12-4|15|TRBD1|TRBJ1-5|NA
TGTGCCAGCAGTACCGGGACAGGGGGCAATCAGCCCCAGCATTTT
CASSTGTGGNQPQHF
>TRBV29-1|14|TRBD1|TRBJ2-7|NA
TGCAGCGTGGAACGGGGACAGGGGGCCGGCGAGCAGTACTTC
CSVERGQGAGEQYF
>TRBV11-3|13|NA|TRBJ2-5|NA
TGTGCCAGCAGCTTAACGGTATTGGAGACCCAGTACTTC
CASSLTVLETQYF
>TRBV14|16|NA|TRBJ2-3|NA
TGTGCCAGCAGCCAAGATCTAACGCAGGGAGCAGATACGCAGTATTTT
CASSQDLTQGADTQYF
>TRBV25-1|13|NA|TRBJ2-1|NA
TGTGCCAGCAGTGAATTGGGACTCAATGAGCAGTTCTTC
CASSELGLNEQFF
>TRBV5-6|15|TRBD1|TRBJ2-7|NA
TGTGCCAGCAGCTTGGGACAGGGCGGATTCTACGAGCAGTACTTC
CASSLGQGGFYEQYF
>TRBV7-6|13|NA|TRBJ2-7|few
TGTGCCAGCAGCTCGGCGGAACCCTACGAGCAGTACTTC
CASSSAEPYEQYF
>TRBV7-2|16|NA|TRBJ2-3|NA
TGTGCCAGCAGCTTAAATGGGGCGGGATCCACAGATACGCAGTATTTT
CASSLNGAGSTDTQYF
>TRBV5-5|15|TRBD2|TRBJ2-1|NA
TGTGCCAGCAGCTTGGATACTAGCGTTGACAATGAGCAGTTCTTC
CASSLDTSVDNEQFF
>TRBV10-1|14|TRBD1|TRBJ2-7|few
TGCGCCAGCAGAGCCGGGACAGGGGGCCACGAGCAGTACTTC
CASRAGTGGHEQYF
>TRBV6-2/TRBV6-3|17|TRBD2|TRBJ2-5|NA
TGTGCCAGCAGTTCACGGACTAGCGGGAGACGCGGGGAGACCCAGTACTTC
CASSSRTSGRRGETQYF
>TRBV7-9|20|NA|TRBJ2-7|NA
TGTGCCAGCAGCACAGGGGACCCCGGGCCCCAGGGGGGACACTCCTACGAGCAGTACTTC
CASSTGDPGPQGGHSYEQYF
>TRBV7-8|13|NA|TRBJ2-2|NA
TGTGCCAGCAGCTGTACGGGGCCAAGGGAGCTGTTTTTT
CASSCTGPRELFF